The clone carrying this TCR beta chain was observed at least ten times. Its antigen is still unknown. The sequenced patients had an expansion of CD8+CD57+ cells seen by flow cytometry. Patients had received no therapy at the time of blood sampling. These data are taken from a study of CD8+CD57+ T cells in acquired aplastic anemia. General observations from the study: Between the patient and control groups, CD8+ Simpson's diversity did not differ significantly. A set of 25 to 30 CD8+ CDR3 sequences was shared between patients and controls, and these sequences appeared highly expressed in patients.

Genomic DNA, the template, was used for profiling of the TCR beta VDJ and CDR3. TCRdb redid the calling of the reads with MiXCR, one entry per CDR3 protein. Counted here are some 140,000 distinct CDR3 sequences, approximately 52% occurring once; the ten biggest clones make up roughly 12%. The V end was cut by 3 bases, the J end by 4 bases, with 14 bases between. Per the germline V gene, CDR1 is LGHNA and CDR2 is YSLEER. The CDR3 runs to 15 residues. V gene TRBV4-3 combines with J gene TRBJ2-3; D not resolved. This TCR was recovered from a human donor with aplastic anemia. The source material was sorted CD4+, CD8+, or CD8+CD57+ T cells (not recorded which) from PBMCs. The DNA of the CDR3 is TGCGCCAGCAGCCATAAGTGGGTCAGAGCAGATACGCAGTATTTT. Protein product: CASSHKWVRADTQYF.